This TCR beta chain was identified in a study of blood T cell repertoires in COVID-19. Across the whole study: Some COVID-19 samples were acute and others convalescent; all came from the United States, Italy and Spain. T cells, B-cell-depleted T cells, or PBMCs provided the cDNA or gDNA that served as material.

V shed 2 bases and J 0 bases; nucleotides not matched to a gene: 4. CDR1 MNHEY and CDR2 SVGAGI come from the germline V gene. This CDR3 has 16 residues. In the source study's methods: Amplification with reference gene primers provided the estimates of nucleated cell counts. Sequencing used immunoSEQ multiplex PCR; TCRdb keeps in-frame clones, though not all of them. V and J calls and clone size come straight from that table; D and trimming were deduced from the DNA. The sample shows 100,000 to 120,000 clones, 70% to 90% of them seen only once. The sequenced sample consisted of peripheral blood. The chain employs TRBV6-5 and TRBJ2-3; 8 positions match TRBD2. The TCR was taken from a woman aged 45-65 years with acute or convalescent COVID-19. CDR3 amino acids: CASSYERESSTDTQYF. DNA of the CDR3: TGTGCCAGCAGTTACGAGCGGGAGAGTAGCACAGATACGCAGTATTTT.